The 6 T cell receptor beta chains in this list originate from one sample, sequenced in a study of beta chain features in type 1 diabetes. Regarding the study as a whole: TCRB CDR3s from Type 1 diabetes patients were moderately but significantly shorter in all four CD4+ subsets.

Their specific antigens are unknown. What was sequenced were expressed TCRB transcripts, since all of the isolated RNA had been reverse transcribed. Profiling relied on immunoSEQ multiplex PCR, and the TCRdb table lists in-frame clones only, not all of them. This sample has 640,000 or so clones, with about an eighth found just once. Material: naive CD4+ T cells from blood. The receptors were gathered from a man between 18 and 35 years old with type 1 diabetes.

This chain connects TRBV5-1 to TRBJ1-4; TRBD1 matches 9 bases. The CDR3 length is 14 residues. Trimming cost V 4 bases and J 8 bases; bases outside gene matches: 6. CDR1 and CDR2 (germline): SGHRS, YFSETQ. The CDR3 region is CASSTGQGLEKLFF. CDR3 DNA sequence: TGCGCCAGCAGCACGGGACAGGGTCTCGAAAAACTGTTTTTT. Together with reference TRBV5-1 and TRBJ1-4, the CDR3 gives the full variable domain: KAGVTQTPRYLIKTRGQQVTLSCSPISGHRSVSWYQQTPGQGLQFLFEYFSETQRNKGNFPGRFSGRQFSNSRSEMNVSTLELGDSALYLCASSTGQGLEKLFFGSGTQLSVL.

The J gene is TRBJ2-5, the V gene TRBV7-2; 12 bases are a match to TRBD2. Germline values: CDR1 SGHTA, CDR2 FQGNSA. The CDR3 contains 16 residues. V trimming: 1 base; J trimming: 4 bases; junction bases outside the gene matches: 4. This CDR3 reads CASSLDLAGGSETQYF. The DNA of the CDR3 is TGTGCCAGCAGCTTAGACCTAGCGGGGGGGTCAGAGACCCAGTACTTC.

This clone appeared a few times. The chain has TRBV7-2 and TRBJ1-2, with a tentative D call TRBD1 (5 bases). Germline values: CDR1 SGHTA, CDR2 FQGNSA. Trimming shortened V by 2 bases and J by 5 bases, and 12 bases separated the two germline ends. This CDR3 has 14 residues. Written as DNA, the CDR3 is TGTGCCAGCAGCTTATCTGCAGGGAAGTATGGCTACACCTTC. This codes for CASSLSAGKYGYTF.

V and J are TRBV29-1 and TRBJ1-1, with D tentatively TRBD1 (5 bases). CDR3 length: 19 amino acids. With 4 bases removed from V and 1 base from J, the gap between germline ends came to 28 bases. Germline CDR1 is SQVTM and CDR2 is ANQGSEA. CDR3: CSVGSVWSRAGRTNTEAFF. DNA of the CDR3: TGCAGCGTTGGAAGTGTCTGGAGCCGGGCGGGGCGGACGAACACTGAAGCTTTCTTT.

The chain uses TRBV28 and TRBJ1-2, with 7 bases that match TRBD1. CDR3 length equals 14 residues. Per the germline V gene, CDR1 is MDHEN and CDR2 is SYDVKM. The V segment lost 7 bases and the J segment 4 bases; nucleotides outside the gene matches: 9. CDR3 sequence reads: CASTKTTGAYGYTF. CDR3 DNA: TGTGCCAGCACCAAGACCACAGGGGCCTATGGCTACACCTTC.

This clone was counted only a few times. V gene TRBV5-1 combines with J gene TRBJ1-4; 8 nucleotides agree with TRBD1. This CDR3 contains 14 residues. CDR1 and CDR2 from the germline V gene are SGHRS and YFSETQ. Losses at the gene ends were 4 bases for V and 5 bases for J; bases not matched to a gene: 4. The CDR3 is CASSPGQANEKLFF. The CDR3 DNA follows: TGCGCCAGCAGCCCGGGACAGGCAAATGAAAAACTGTTTTTT.